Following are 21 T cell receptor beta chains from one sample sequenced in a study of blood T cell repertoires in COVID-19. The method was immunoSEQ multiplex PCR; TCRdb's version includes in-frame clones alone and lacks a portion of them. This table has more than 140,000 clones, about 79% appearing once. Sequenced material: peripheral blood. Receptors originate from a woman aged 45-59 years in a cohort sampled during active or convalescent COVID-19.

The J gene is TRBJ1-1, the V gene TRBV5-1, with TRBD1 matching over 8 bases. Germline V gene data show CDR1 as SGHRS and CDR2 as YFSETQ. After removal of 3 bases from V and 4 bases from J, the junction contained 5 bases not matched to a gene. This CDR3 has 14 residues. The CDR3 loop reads CASSSGQVSTEAFF. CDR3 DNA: TGCGCCAGCAGCTCGGGACAGGTGAGCACTGAAGCTTTCTTT.

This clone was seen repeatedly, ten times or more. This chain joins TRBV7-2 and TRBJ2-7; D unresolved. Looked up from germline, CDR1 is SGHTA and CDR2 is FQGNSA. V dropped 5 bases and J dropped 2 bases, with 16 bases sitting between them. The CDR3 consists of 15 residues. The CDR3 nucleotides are TGTGCCAGCAGCCCGACACCTCTATGGCCCTACGAGCAGTACTTC. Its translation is CASSPTPLWPYEQYF.

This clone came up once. The DNA of the CDR3 is TGTGCCAGCACTAGCGGGGAATACAATGAGCAGTTCTTC. It encodes CASTSGEYNEQFF. The chain couples TRBV12-3 or TRBV12-4 to TRBJ2-1, with 9 positions matching TRBD2. Trimming cost V 7 bases and J 4 bases; bases outside gene matches: 2. The CDR3 length is 13 residues.

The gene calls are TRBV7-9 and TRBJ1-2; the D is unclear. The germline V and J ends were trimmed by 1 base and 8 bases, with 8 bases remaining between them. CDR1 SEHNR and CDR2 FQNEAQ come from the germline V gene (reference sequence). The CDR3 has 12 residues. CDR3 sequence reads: CASSLGSLGYTF. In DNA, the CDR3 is TGTGCCAGCAGCTTAGGTTCCTTAGGCTACACCTTC.

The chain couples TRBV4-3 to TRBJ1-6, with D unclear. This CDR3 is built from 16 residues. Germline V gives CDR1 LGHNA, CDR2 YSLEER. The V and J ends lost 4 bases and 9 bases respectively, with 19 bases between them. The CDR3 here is CASSREDRPAVSPLHF. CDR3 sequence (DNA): TGCGCCAGCAGCCGAGAGGACCGACCAGCGGTTTCACCCCTCCACTTT.

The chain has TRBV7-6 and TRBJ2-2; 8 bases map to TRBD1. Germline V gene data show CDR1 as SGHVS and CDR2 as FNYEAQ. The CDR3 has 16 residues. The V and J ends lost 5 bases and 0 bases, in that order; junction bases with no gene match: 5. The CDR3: CASSERQGTNTGELFF. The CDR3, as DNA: TGTGCCAGCAGCGAGCGACAGGGGACGAACACCGGGGAGCTGTTTTTT.

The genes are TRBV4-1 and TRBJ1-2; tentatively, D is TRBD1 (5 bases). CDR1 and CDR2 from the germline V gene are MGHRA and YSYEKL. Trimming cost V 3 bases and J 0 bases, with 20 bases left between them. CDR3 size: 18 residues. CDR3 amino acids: CASSHQARGTYSNYGYTF. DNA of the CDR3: TGCGCCAGCAGCCACCAGGCAAGGGGCACCTATTCTAACTATGGCTACACCTTC.

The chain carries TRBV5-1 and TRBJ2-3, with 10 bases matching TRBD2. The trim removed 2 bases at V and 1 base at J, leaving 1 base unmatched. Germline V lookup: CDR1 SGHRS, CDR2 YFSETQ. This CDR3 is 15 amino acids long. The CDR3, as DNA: TGCGCCAGCAGCTTTAGCGGGGGGCGCACAGATACGCAGTATTTT. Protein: CASSFSGGRTDTQYF.

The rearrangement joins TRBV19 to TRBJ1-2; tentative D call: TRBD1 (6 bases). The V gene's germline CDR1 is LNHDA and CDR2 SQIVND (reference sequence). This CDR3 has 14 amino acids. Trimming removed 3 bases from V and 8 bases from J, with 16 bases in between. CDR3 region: CASSIIAGAAGYTF. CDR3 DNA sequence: TGTGCCAGTAGTATCATTGCGGGGGCTGCCGGCTACACCTTC.

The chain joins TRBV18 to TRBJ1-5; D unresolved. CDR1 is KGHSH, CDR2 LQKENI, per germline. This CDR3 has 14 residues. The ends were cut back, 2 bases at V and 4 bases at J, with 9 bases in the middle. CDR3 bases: TGTGCCAGCTCACCATCTCACGGGAATCAGCCCCAGCATTTT. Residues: CASSPSHGNQPQHF.

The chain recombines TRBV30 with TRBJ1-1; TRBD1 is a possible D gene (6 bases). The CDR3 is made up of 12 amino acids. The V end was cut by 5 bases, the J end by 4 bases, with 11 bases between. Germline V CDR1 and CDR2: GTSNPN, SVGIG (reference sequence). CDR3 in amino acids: CAWGQLATEAFF. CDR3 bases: TGTGCCTGGGGACAGTTAGCCACTGAAGCTTTCTTT. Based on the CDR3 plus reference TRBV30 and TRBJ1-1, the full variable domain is SQTIHQWPATLVQPVGSPLSLECTVEGTSNPNLYWYRQAAGRGLQLLFYSVGIGQISSEVPQNLSASRPQDRQFILSSKKLLLSDSGFYLCAWGQLATEAFFGQGTRLTVV.

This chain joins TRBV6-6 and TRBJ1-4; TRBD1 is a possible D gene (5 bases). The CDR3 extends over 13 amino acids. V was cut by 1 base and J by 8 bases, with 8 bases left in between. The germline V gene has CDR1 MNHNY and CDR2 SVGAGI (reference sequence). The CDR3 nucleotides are TGTGCCAGCAGTTACTGGCAGGGAGAAAAACTGTTTTTT. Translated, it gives CASSYWQGEKLFF.

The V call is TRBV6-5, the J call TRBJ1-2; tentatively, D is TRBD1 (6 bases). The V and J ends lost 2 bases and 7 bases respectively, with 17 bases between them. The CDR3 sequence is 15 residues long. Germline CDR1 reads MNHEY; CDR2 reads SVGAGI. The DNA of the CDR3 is TGTGCCAGCAGTTACCTTACAGGGTCTGAGGGTGGCTACACCTTC. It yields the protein CASSYLTGSEGGYTF.

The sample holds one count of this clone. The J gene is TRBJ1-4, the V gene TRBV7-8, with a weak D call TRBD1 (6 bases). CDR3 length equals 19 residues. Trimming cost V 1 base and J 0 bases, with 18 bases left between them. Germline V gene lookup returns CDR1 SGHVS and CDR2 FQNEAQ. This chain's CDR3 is CASSLEAGGLVSTNEKLFF. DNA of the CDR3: TGTGCCAGCAGCTTAGAGGCTGGGGGCCTGGTTTCAACTAATGAAAAACTGTTTTTT.

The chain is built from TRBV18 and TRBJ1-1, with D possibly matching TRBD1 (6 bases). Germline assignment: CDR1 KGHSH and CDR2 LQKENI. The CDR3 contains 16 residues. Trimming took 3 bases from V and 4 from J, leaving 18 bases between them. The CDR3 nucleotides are TGTGCCAGCTCACCGAACCCGGACAGCCAGGTCACTGAAGCTTTCTTT. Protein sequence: CASSPNPDSQVTEAFF.

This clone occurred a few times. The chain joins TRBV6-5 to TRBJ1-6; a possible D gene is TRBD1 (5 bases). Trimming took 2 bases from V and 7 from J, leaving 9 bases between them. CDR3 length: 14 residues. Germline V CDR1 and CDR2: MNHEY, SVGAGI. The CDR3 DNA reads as TGTGCCAGCAGTTACAGGGGAAGGAATTCACCCCTCCACTTT. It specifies CASSYRGRNSPLHF.

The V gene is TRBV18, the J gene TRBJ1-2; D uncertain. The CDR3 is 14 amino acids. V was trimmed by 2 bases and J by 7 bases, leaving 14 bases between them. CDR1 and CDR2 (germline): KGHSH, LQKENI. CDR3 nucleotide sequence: TGTGCCAGCTCACCAACCCGGGAAGGTGGTGGCTACACCTTC. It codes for CASSPTREGGGYTF.

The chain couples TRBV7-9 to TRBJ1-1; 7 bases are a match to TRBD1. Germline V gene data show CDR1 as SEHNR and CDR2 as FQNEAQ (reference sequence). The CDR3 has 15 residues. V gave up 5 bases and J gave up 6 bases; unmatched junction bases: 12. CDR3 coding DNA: TGTGCCAGCAGCGGGACAGACAGGGTCTTCGCTGAAGCTTTCTTT. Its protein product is CASSGTDRVFAEAFF.

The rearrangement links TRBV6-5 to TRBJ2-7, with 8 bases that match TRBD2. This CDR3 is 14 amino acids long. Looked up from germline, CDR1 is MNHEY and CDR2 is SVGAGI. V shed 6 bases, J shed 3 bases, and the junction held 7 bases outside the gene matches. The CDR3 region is CASRVAGTNYEQYF. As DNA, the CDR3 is TGTGCCAGCAGGGTAGCGGGGACCAACTACGAGCAGTACTTC.

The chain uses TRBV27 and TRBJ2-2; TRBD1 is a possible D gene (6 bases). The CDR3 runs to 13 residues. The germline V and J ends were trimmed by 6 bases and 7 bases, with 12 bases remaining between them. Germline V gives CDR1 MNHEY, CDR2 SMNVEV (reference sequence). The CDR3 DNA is TGTGCCAGCAGGTTCCAGGGGCTCGGGGAGCTGTTTTTT. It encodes CASRFQGLGELFF.

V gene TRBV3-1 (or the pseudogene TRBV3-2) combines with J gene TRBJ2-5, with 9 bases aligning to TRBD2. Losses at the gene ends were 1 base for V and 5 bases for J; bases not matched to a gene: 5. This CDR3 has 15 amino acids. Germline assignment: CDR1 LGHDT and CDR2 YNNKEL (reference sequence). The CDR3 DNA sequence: TGTGCCAGCAGCCAAGGGGTAGCGGGGGAGGAGACCCAGTACTTC. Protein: CASSQGVAGEETQYF.